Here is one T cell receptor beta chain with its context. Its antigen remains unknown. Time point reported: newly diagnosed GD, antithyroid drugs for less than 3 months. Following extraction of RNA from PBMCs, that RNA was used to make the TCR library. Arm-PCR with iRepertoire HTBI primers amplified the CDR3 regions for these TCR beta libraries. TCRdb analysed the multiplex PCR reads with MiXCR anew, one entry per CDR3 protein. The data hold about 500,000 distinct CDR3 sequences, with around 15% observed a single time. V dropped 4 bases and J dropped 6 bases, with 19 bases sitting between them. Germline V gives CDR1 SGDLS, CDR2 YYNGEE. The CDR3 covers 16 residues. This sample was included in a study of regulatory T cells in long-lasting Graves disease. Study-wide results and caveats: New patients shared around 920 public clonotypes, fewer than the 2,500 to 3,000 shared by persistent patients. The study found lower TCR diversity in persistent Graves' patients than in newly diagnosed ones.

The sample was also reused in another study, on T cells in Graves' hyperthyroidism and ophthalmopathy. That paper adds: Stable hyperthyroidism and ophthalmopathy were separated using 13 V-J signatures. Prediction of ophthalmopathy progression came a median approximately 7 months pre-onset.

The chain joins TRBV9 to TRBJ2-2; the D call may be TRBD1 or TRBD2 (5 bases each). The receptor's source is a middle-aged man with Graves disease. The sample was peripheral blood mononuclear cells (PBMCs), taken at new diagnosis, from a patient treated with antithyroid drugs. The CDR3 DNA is TGTGCCAGCAGCACACAACCGGGACGGTCCGCCGGGGAGCTGTTTTTT. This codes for CASSTQPGRSAGELFF.